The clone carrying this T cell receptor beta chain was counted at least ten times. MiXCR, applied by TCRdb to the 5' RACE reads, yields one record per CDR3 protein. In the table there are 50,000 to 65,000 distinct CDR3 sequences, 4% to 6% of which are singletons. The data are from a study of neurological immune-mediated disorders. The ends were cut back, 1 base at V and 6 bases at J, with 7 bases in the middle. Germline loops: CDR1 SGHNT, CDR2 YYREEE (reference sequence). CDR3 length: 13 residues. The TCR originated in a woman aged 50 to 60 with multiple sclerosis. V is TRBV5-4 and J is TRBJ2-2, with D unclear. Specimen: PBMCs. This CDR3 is CASSLFGSGELFF. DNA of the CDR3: TGTGCCAGCAGCTTGTTTGGGTCCGGGGAGCTGTTTTTT.